A single sample is the source of the 32 T cell receptor beta chains below, sequenced in a study of T cells in women clearing cervical HPV infection. The data were produced by immunoSEQ multiplex PCR, yet TCRdb's version contains in-frame clones alone and is incomplete. This table lists about 25,000 clones. The sample taken for sequencing was blood buffy coat. The source is a woman between 18 and 75 years old with a cervical HPV16 infection that either progressed to CIN3+ or cleared (not recorded which).

On this clone: The CDR3 end is not reached by the read, which stops 3 residues before it; the germline J gene fills it in. The gene calls are TRBV20-1 and TRBJ2-1; TRBD1 might be the D (6 bases). Germline V gene sequence: CDR1 DFQATT, CDR2 SNEGSKA (reference sequence). Trimming pared 6 bases from V and 0 bases from J, leaving 21 bases between. The CDR3 runs 17 residues. CDR3 DNA, as far as it was read: TGCAGTGCCAGGGGTCGGGCGGGTTCGAGCTCCTACAATGAG. Translated, it gives CSARGRAGSSSYNE. The full CDR3 reads CSARGRAGSSSYNEQFF.

Remarks on this clone: The read ends 3 residues early relative to the CDR3; the germline J gene fills the gap. The chain combines TRBV4-1 with TRBJ1-1; D uncertain. The length of the CDR3 is 18 residues. V was cut by 0 bases and J by 0 bases, with 17 bases left in between. Per germline, CDR1 MGHRA and CDR2 YSYEKL. The CDR3 is CASSQDHEWAFMNTEAFF. CDR3 DNA (partial): TGCGCCAGCAGCCAAGACCACGAGTGGGCCTTTATGAACACTGAA.

Note on this clone: The CDR3 extends 3 residues past the end of the read, so its final part is completed from the germline J gene. The chain links TRBV30 to TRBJ2-5, with D possibly being TRBD1 (5 bases). From germline, CDR1 is GTSNPN and CDR2 SVGIG (reference sequence). CDR3 length: 12 amino acids. V lost 1 base to trimming and J lost 5 bases, with 8 bases between them. Partial CDR3 DNA: TGTGCCTGGAGTGAAAGGGGTGAGACC. Translation: CAWSERGET. The whole CDR3 sequence is CAWSERGETQYF.

Comments on this clone: The read terminates 3 residues ahead of where the CDR3 ends, so the germline J gene completes it. The chain recombines TRBV4-1 with TRBJ2-7; possible D gene TRBD2, 6 bases. The length of the CDR3 is 16 residues. Trimming removed 0 bases from V and 2 bases from J, with 14 bases in between. The germline V gene encodes CDR1 MGHRA and CDR2 YSYEKL. The sequenced part of the CDR3 DNA is TGCGCCAGCAGCCAAGATGACGCGGGAAACCCCTACGAG. This encodes CASSQDDAGNPYE. Given in full, the CDR3 is CASSQDDAGNPYEQYF.

CDR3 protein: CASSPTGGNGQYF. CDR3 DNA (partial): TGTGCCAGCTCACCAACAGGGGGGAATGGT. V gene TRBV18 combines with J gene TRBJ2-4; TRBD1 agrees at 8 bases. The read comes to an end 3 residues before the CDR3 does, leaving the germline J gene to fill in the end. CDR1 is KGHSH, CDR2 LQKENI, per germline. The CDR3 contains 13 residues.

The CDR3 spells CASSPEGTDPYGQYF. The DNA read from the CDR3 is TGTGCCAGCTCACCAGAAGGGACAGATCCATATGGT. The chain has TRBV18 and TRBJ2-4, with 7 bases lining up with TRBD1. The CDR3 end falls 3 residues outside the read, so it is completed with the germline J gene. This CDR3 has 15 residues. Germline assignment: CDR1 KGHSH and CDR2 LQKENI.

Concerning this clone itself: The CDR3 end is not reached by the read, which stops 3 residues before it; the germline J gene fills it in. The chain links TRBV6-2 or TRBV6-3 to TRBJ2-2; 7 bases line up with TRBD1. Germline CDR1 MNHEY, CDR2 SVGEGT. The CDR3 length is 14 residues. CDR3 DNA, as far as it was read: TGTGCCAGCACTTTCGACAGGGAATTGAAGTCG. Translating gives CASTFDRELKS. The entire CDR3 protein reads CASTFDRELKSLFF.

As for this clone: The CDR3 end is not reached by the read, which stops 3 residues before it; the germline J gene fills it in. V gene TRBV4-1 combines with J gene TRBJ2-4; 13 nucleotides agree with TRBD2. Per germline, CDR1 MGHRA and CDR2 YSYEKL. The trim removed 1 base at V and 0 bases at J, leaving 3 bases unmatched. This CDR3 contains 18 residues. Partial CDR3 DNA: TGCGCCAGCAGCCAAGGACTAGCGGGGGGCCTAGCCAAAAACATT. It encodes CASSQGLAGGLAKNI. The full CDR3 sequence reads CASSQGLAGGLAKNIQYF.

Points on this clone: The missing CDR3 end, 3 residues past where the read stops, is filled in from the germline J gene. The V and J genes are TRBV14 and TRBJ1-2; TRBD1 agrees at 8 bases. The junction had 10 bases not matched to a gene; V was cut back by 0 bases and J by 4 bases. CDR1 is SGHDN, CDR2 FVKESK, per germline. The CDR3 length is 17 residues. The CDR3 protein is CASSQDRGHNPRYGYTF. The sequenced CDR3 bases are TGTGCCAGCAGCCAAGACAGGGGGCATAATCCCCGCTATGGC.

Comment on this clone: The read ends 3 residues shy of where the CDR3 ends; the end is completed using the germline J gene. The V gene is TRBV18, the J gene TRBJ1-2; tentatively, D is TRBD1 (5 bases). Germline CDR1 reads KGHSH; CDR2 reads LQKENI. The CDR3 covers 13 residues. V was shortened by 1 base and J by 6 bases, with 9 bases between the two germline ends. The sequenced CDR3 bases are TGTGCCAGCTCACCACTCCCCAGGGATGGC. It codes for CASSPLPRDG. The CDR3 in full is CASSPLPRDGYTF.

As to this clone: The DNA ends 3 residues before the CDR3 does, and the rest of the CDR3 is filled in from the germline J gene. The J gene is TRBJ2-3, the V gene TRBV7-9; 9 nucleotides agree with TRBD1. The V and J ends lost 5 bases and 4 bases, in that order; junction bases with no gene match: 7. Germline V CDR1 and CDR2: SEHNR, FQNEAQ (reference sequence). This CDR3 region has 15 residues. The covered CDR3 bases are TGTGCCAGCAGCCTCCGGGACAGGGACCCAGATACG. As protein: CASSLRDRDPDT. The entire CDR3 reads CASSLRDRDPDTQYF. The whole variable domain, remainder taken from reference TRBV7-9 and TRBJ2-3, is DTGVSQNPRHKITKRGQNVTFRCDPISEHNRLYWYRQTLGQGPEFLTYFQNEAQLEKSRLLSDRFSAERPKGSFSTLEIQRTEQGDSAMYLCASSLRDRDPDTQYFGPGTRLTVL.

About this clone itself: The read finishes 3 residues shy of the CDR3 end, and the germline J gene is used to complete it. This sequence joins TRBV19 and TRBJ1-4, with 9 bases identical to TRBD1. Germline V CDR1 and CDR2: LNHDA, SQIVND (reference sequence). After removal of 3 bases from V and 4 bases from J, the junction contained 3 bases not matched to a gene. The CDR3 is made up of 15 amino acids. The CDR3 reads CASSIQDRGNEKLFF. The covered CDR3 bases are TGTGCCAGTAGTATCCAGGACAGGGGTAATGAAAAA. Looking up the rest from reference TRBV19 and TRBJ1-4 gives the full variable domain: DGGITQSPKYLFRKEGQNVTLSCEQNLNHDAMYWYRQDPGQGLRLIYYSQIVNDFQKGDIAEGYSVSREKKESFPLTVTSAQKNPTAFYLCASSIQDRGNEKLFFGSGTQLSVL.

Worth noting for this clone: The read stops 3 residues short of the end of the CDR3; the missing end is completed from the germline J gene. V is TRBV20-1 and J is TRBJ2-1, with 13 bases lining up with TRBD2. There are 17 residues in the CDR3. Germline values: CDR1 DFQATT, CDR2 SNEGSKA (reference sequence). The junction had 9 bases not matched to a gene; V was cut back by 0 bases and J by 7 bases. The part of the CDR3 DNA that was read is TGCAGTGCTAGAGATATGTACGGGACTAGCGGGGCTAATGAG. Residues: CSARDMYGTSGANE. Given in full, the CDR3 is CSARDMYGTSGANEQFF.

To note about this clone: From the germline J gene comes the end of the CDR3, since the read stops 3 residues before it. V and J are TRBV6-1 and TRBJ2-7; D might be TRBD2 (6 bases). With 0 bases removed from V and 1 base from J, the gap between germline ends came to 10 bases. The CDR3 consists of 15 residues. Germline V gene data show CDR1 as MNHNS and CDR2 as SASEGT. The CDR3 bases that were read are TGTGCCAGCAGTGAAGCGGGGGACTTTTCCTACGAG. It translates to CASSEAGDFSYE. The full CDR3 reads CASSEAGDFSYEQYF.

Turning to this clone: The CDR3 is cut off 3 residues early in the read; its end comes from the germline J gene. This chain joins TRBV5-1 and TRBJ2-5, with 11 bases matching TRBD2. Per the germline V gene, CDR1 is SGHRS and CDR2 is YFSETQ. This CDR3 comprises 15 residues. This CDR3 reads CASSLASGGTDTQYF. The part of the CDR3 DNA that was read is TGCGCCAGCAGCTTGGCTAGCGGGGGGACAGATACC.

Details on this clone: The DNA ends 3 residues before the CDR3 does, and the rest of the CDR3 is filled in from the germline J gene. The gene calls are TRBV19 and TRBJ2-1, with a possible D match to TRBD2 (7 bases). CDR1 and CDR2 from the germline V gene are LNHDA and SQIVND (reference sequence). Trimming pared 1 base from V and 4 bases from J, leaving 11 bases between. The CDR3 spans 15 residues. The CDR3 DNA, read in part, is TGTGCCAGTAGTATAGGGGGGGGGCCGTACAATGAG. Amino acids: CASSIGGGPYNE. The full CDR3 sequence reads CASSIGGGPYNEQFF.

With respect to this clone: The read stops 3 residues short of the end of the CDR3; the missing end is completed from the germline J gene. The chain has TRBV28 and TRBJ2-5; D may be TRBD1 (5 bases). Looked up from germline, CDR1 is MDHEN and CDR2 is SYDVKM. The CDR3 covers 12 residues. V lost 6 bases and J 2 bases, leaving 7 bases between the germline ends. CDR3 amino acids: CASSQGQETQYF. The part of the CDR3 DNA that was read is TGTGCCAGCAGCCAGGGTCAAGAGACC.

On this clone itself: The CDR3 end is not reached by the read, which stops 3 residues before it; the germline J gene fills it in. The chain joins TRBV19 to TRBJ1-2; maybe TRBD1 (6 bases). The CDR3 is 17 residues long. Germline V gives CDR1 LNHDA, CDR2 SQIVND (reference sequence). CDR3 region: CASSIAAGGSSYNDYTF. CDR3 DNA (partial): TGTGCCAGTAGTATAGCAGCGGGGGGCAGCTCCTACAATGAC.

About this clone itself: With the read ending 3 residues before the CDR3 end, the germline J gene is used to fill in that end. The chain links TRBV7-2 to TRBJ1-5, with 7 positions matching TRBD1. V shed 0 bases and J 7 bases; nucleotides not matched to a gene: 3. From germline, CDR1 is SGHTA and CDR2 FQGNSA. This CDR3 is 14 amino acids long. The covered CDR3 bases are TGTGCCAGCAGCTTAGCGGACAGGACACAGCCC. Protein: CASSLADRTQP. From start to end, the CDR3 is CASSLADRTQPQHF.

Remarks on this clone: The read terminates 3 residues ahead of where the CDR3 ends, so the germline J gene completes it. The V gene is TRBV28, the J gene TRBJ2-7; TRBD1 aligns across 7 bases. This CDR3 is 13 amino acids long. The ends lost 2 bases at V and 2 bases at J; junction bases unmatched: 0. CDR1 is MDHEN, CDR2 SYDVKM, per germline. Partial CDR3 DNA: TGTGCCAGCAGTTTAACAGGGGCCTACGAG. It yields the protein CASSLTGAYE. From start to end, the CDR3 is CASSLTGAYEQYF.

With respect to this clone: Mismatch with germline at one junction end may stem from a read error. The read is 3 residues too short to cover the CDR3 end, so that end is filled in from the germline J gene. Other DNA sequences from this sample encode an identical CDR3 as well. The chain uses TRBV20-1 and TRBJ1-3; 10 nucleotides line up with TRBD1. From germline, CDR1 is DFQATT and CDR2 SNEGSKA (reference sequence). This CDR3 has 13 residues. The covered CDR3 bases are TGCAGTGCGACAGGGGGCTCTGGAAACACA. Protein: CSATGGSGNT. The whole CDR3 region reads CSATGGSGNTIYF.

Concerning this clone: The read stops 3 residues short of the end of the CDR3; the missing end is completed from the germline J gene. The genes are TRBV7-2 and TRBJ1-2, with unresolved D. CDR1 SGHTA and CDR2 FQGNSA come from the germline V gene. The CDR3 consists of 12 residues. This CDR3 reads CASSLLMGGYTF. The part of the CDR3 DNA that was read is TGTGCCAGCAGCCTTCTGATGGGCGGC.

Comment on this clone: The CDR3 is cut off 3 residues early in the read; its end comes from the germline J gene. The chain links TRBV4-1 to TRBJ1-3; TRBD1 agrees at 7 bases. The CDR3 contains 16 residues. Per the germline V gene, CDR1 is MGHRA and CDR2 is YSYEKL. J was trimmed by 0 bases and V by 1 base; bases with no gene match: 3. The sequenced CDR3 bases are TGCGCCAGCAGCCAAGTGGGACAGCTCTCTGGAAACACC. This codes for CASSQVGQLSGNT. The full CDR3 protein reads CASSQVGQLSGNTIYF.

A word on this clone: The read gets to within 3 residues of the CDR3 end, and the germline J gene fills in the rest. The genes are TRBV6-4 and TRBJ2-3, with a tentative D call TRBD1 (6 bases). Germline values: CDR1 MRHNA, CDR2 SNTAGT. The CDR3 runs to 13 residues. V shed 4 bases and J shed 4 bases, with 9 bases lying between them. CDR3 in amino acids: CASSGGGADTQYF. The part of the CDR3 DNA that was read is TGTGCCAGCAGTGGAGGGGGAGCAGATACG.

Of note for this clone: Mismatch with germline at one junction end may stem from a read error. The read stops 3 residues short of the end of the CDR3; the missing end is completed from the germline J gene. This sequence joins TRBV6-2 or TRBV6-3 and TRBJ2-4, with 15 bases identical to TRBD2. CDR3 length equals 15 residues. CDR1 MNHEY and CDR2 SVGEGT come from the germline V gene. The CDR3 is CASSYGLAGGNTQYF. The DNA read from the CDR3 is TGTGCCAGCAGTTACGGACTAGCGGGGGGGAACACT.

As for this clone: The CDR3 end is not reached by the read, which stops 3 residues before it; the germline J gene fills it in. The chain has TRBV7-6 and TRBJ1-2; 8 bases match TRBD1. Trimming removed 5 bases from V and 3 bases from J; junction bases left unmatched: 5. The length of the CDR3 is 14 residues. CDR1 and CDR2 (germline): SGHVS, FNYEAQ. The CDR3 region is CASSPTGEDYGYTF. CDR3 bases read: TGTGCCAGCAGCCCGACAGGGGAGGACTATGGC.

As regards this clone: Read coverage stops 3 residues before the CDR3 terminus; the germline J gene supplies the remainder. The J gene is TRBJ2-1, the V gene TRBV30; D is ambiguous. The CDR3 runs 12 residues. Germline CDR1 is GTSNPN and CDR2 is SVGIG (reference sequence). Trimming stripped 8 bases from V and 7 bases from J, with 15 bases between. CDR3 amino acids: CAASPNSNEQFF. CDR3 bases read: TGTGCCGCCTCTCCTAACAGTAATGAG.

As to this clone: The read is 3 residues too short to cover the CDR3 end, so that end is filled in from the germline J gene. The chain combines TRBV7-9 with TRBJ1-2; a weak D match, TRBD1 (6 bases). Germline-derived CDR1 and CDR2 are SEHNR and FQNEAQ (reference sequence). This CDR3 region has 15 residues. CDR3 bases read: TGTGCCAGCAGCCAGACTGAGAGGGACACATACGAC. This codes for CASSQTERDTYD. The CDR3 in its entirety is CASSQTERDTYDYTF.

Of note for this clone: The missing CDR3 end, 3 residues past where the read stops, is filled in from the germline J gene. This sequence joins TRBV20-1 and TRBJ2-4; a possible D gene is TRBD1 (6 bases). The V gene lost 7 bases and the J gene lost 2 bases, with 12 bases spanning the gap. Germline-derived CDR1 and CDR2 are DFQATT and SNEGSKA (reference sequence). The CDR3 contains 13 residues. The sequenced CDR3 bases are TGCAGTGGTGGGACAAAGACCAAAAACATT. As protein: CSGGTKTKNI. The entire CDR3 sequence reads CSGGTKTKNIQYF.

The part of the CDR3 DNA that was read is TGCAGTGCTACGACAGGGGGTTGGGGCACTGAA. As protein: CSATTGGWGTE. The entire CDR3 protein is CSATTGGWGTEAFF. This rearrangement joins TRBV20-1 to TRBJ1-1, with 9 bases that match TRBD1. The read ends 3 residues shy of where the CDR3 ends; the end is completed using the germline J gene. The CDR3 totals 14 residues. The ends lost 4 bases at V and 4 bases at J; junction bases unmatched: 7. CDR1 and CDR2 (germline): DFQATT, SNEGSKA (reference sequence).

On this clone itself: The CDR3 extends 3 residues past the end of the read, so its final part is completed from the germline J gene. The chain joins TRBV5-1 to TRBJ1-6; 10 bases are a match to TRBD1. Germline V gene sequence: CDR1 SGHRS, CDR2 YFSETQ. The CDR3 consists of 15 residues. The V and J ends lost 4 bases and 7 bases, in that order; junction bases with no gene match: 5. CDR3 sequence: CASSREGQGNSPLHF. CDR3 DNA, as far as it was read: TGCGCCAGCAGCCGCGAGGGACAGGGGAATTCACCC.

For this clone: The observed sequence ends 3 residues before the CDR3 terminus, with the missing tail filled in from the germline J gene. This sequence joins TRBV7-9 and TRBJ2-1; 9 bases are a match to TRBD2. J was trimmed by 9 bases and V by 7 bases; bases with no gene match: 7. CDR3 length equals 13 residues. CDR1 is SEHNR, CDR2 FQNEAQ, per germline (reference sequence). The CDR3 region is CASTRWRGGEQFF. The sequenced part of the CDR3 DNA is TGTGCCAGCACTCGGTGGCGGGGGGGTGAG.